This TCR beta chain was identified during a study of blood T cell repertoires in COVID-19. Whole-study context: The United States, Italy and Spain supplied acute and convalescent COVID-19 samples. T cells, B-cell-depleted T cells, or PBMCs supplied cDNA or gDNA.

The CDR3 covers 14 residues. Germline values: CDR1 MNHEY, CDR2 SVGAGI. Trimming at V came to 9 bases and at J to 5 bases, leaving 9 bases not matched to a gene. Authors' processing steps: Nucleated cell number was recorded as an estimate derived from reference gene primer amplification. TCRdb's table, derived via immunoSEQ multiplex PCR, lists solely in-frame clones and lacks some. D and trimming come from the DNA, and the V and J calls and clone size come from that table. The data show about 130,000 clones, about 80% seen once. The clonotype originates from a woman aged 50 to 60 with acute or convalescent COVID-19. This rearrangement joins TRBV6-5 to TRBJ2-2; 7 nucleotides agree with TRBD1. The specimen sequenced was peripheral blood. Written as DNA, the CDR3 is TGTGCCAGTGACAGACAGGGAATTACCGGGGAGCTGTTTTTT. Translation: CASDRQGITGELFF.